This record covers a single T cell receptor beta chain. V was shortened by 0 bases and J by 1 base, with 8 bases between the two germline ends. The CDR3 length is 15 residues. CDR1 is SGHRS, CDR2 YFSETQ, per germline. Normal lung was taken at the farthest possible site, at least 3 cm from tumour. The entry originates in a study of immune cell composition in non-small cell lung cancer. Here immunoSEQ multiplex PCR was the method, and the copy in TCRdb shows in-frame clones only, minus some. The profile shows around 7,000 clones, almost 85% of them singletons. The material sequenced was non-adjacent lung tissue. The TCR sequence derives from a human donor with non-small cell lung cancer. This chain links TRBV5-1 with TRBJ1-5; D uncertain. CDR3 coding DNA: TGCGCCAGCAGCTTGGGGGGAGTGAGCAATCAGCCCCAGCATTTT. Residues: CASSLGGVSNQPQHF.